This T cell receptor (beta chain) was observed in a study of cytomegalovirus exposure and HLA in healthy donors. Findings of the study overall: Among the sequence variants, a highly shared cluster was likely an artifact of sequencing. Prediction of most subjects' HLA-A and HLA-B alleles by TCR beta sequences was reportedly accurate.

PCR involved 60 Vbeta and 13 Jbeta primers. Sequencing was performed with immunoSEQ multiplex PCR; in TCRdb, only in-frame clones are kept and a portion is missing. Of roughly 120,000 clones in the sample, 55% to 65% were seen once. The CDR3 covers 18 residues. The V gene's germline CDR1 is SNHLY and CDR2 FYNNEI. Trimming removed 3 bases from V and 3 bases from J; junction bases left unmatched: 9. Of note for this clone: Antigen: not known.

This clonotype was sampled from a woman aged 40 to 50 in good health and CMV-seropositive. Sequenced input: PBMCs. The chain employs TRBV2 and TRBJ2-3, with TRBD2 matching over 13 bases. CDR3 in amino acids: CASSDNGLAGVETDTQYF. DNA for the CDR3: TGTGCCAGCAGTGACAACGGACTAGCGGGAGTGGAAACAGATACGCAGTATTTT.